These 12 T cell receptor beta chains were all obtained from the same sample, sequenced in a study of blood T cells in healthy people across ages. Then a second PCR, running roughly 6 to 11 cycles, was carried out with a sample-barcoded 5' primer and a J-beta primer mix. TCRdb reprocessed the 5' RACE reads with MiXCR, giving one entry per CDR3 protein. The table lists roughly 680,000 distinct CDR3 sequences, around half of them singletons, with roughly 30% in the top ten. The sequencing sample was made of blood. The receptors were gathered from a woman between 55 and 75 years old in good health.

V usage is TRBV9 and J usage is TRBJ2-3, with D possibly being TRBD1 or TRBD2 (5 bases each). The CDR3 contains 17 residues. Germline assignment: CDR1 SGDLS and CDR2 YYNGEE. V gave up 1 base and J gave up 0 bases, with 15 bases separating them. CDR3 sequence reads: CASSVTRRWDSTDTQYF. CDR3 nucleotide sequence: TGTGCCAGCAGCGTAACCCGACGGTGGGACAGCACAGATACGCAGTATTTT.

J is TRBJ2-3 and V is TRBV20-1; D remains unclear. Per germline, CDR1 DFQATT and CDR2 SNEGSKA (reference sequence). The CDR3 runs 13 residues. V was shortened by 6 bases and J by 4 bases, with 14 bases between the two germline ends. The CDR3 nucleotides are TGCAGTGCCAGGCTTCACGGCCCAGATACGCAGTATTTT. The encoded protein is CSARLHGPDTQYF.

This clonotype came up a few times. The gene calls are TRBV7-2 and TRBJ2-1, with a weak D call TRBD1 (5 bases). V was trimmed by 2 bases and J by 3 bases, leaving 11 bases between them. Per germline, CDR1 SGHTA and CDR2 FQGNSA. The CDR3 covers 15 residues. CDR3 nucleotides: TGTGCCAGCAGCTTAAAAGGGGCCAGCTACAATGAGCAGTTCTTC. Encoded protein: CASSLKGASYNEQFF.

This clonotype occurred a few times. V and J are TRBV12-3 or TRBV12-4 and TRBJ1-2; D gene unclear. The CDR3 consists of 12 residues. V was cut by 6 bases and J by 5 bases, with 10 bases left in between. DNA of the CDR3: TGTGCCAGCAGCCGGGCGGGATATGGCTACACCTTC. Translated: CASSRAGYGYTF.

This chain links TRBV12-3 or TRBV12-4 with TRBJ1-1, with 7 bases matching TRBD1. The V and J ends lost 6 bases and 1 base, in that order; junction bases with no gene match: 14. The CDR3 is 17 residues long. The CDR3 nucleotides are TGTGCCAGCAGCCTTATTCCAGGACAGGCGGAGAACACTGAAGCTTTCTTT. This encodes CASSLIPGQAENTEAFF.

This clonotype has just a few counts. The gene calls are TRBV5-1 and TRBJ2-5; D unresolved. Trimming cost V 3 bases and J 5 bases, with 17 bases left between them. Germline CDR1 and CDR2: SGHRS and YFSETQ. The CDR3 is 15 residues long. CDR3 sequence: CASSSLDPPSETQYF. DNA of the CDR3: TGCGCCAGCAGCTCCTTGGACCCCCCATCCGAGACCCAGTACTTC.

The chain employs TRBV10-3 and TRBJ2-3; perhaps TRBD2 as D (5 bases). The ends were cut back, 8 bases at V and 2 bases at J, with 17 bases in the middle. The CDR3 has 15 amino acids. Germline-derived CDR1 and CDR2 are ENHRY and SYGVKD. The CDR3 loop reads CAIRDFSGLTDTQYF. CDR3 DNA: TGTGCCATCCGGGATTTTTCAGGCCTCACAGATACGCAGTATTTT.

This clonotype was detected a few times. The gene calls are TRBV10-3 and TRBJ1-5; 11 bases line up with TRBD1. CDR3 length: 14 residues. CDR1 and CDR2 (germline): ENHRY, SYGVKD. The V gene end was trimmed by 6 bases and the J gene end by 7 bases; junction bases not matched to a gene: 5. The CDR3 loop is CAISGTGGEQPQHF. In DNA, the CDR3 is TGTGCCATCAGCGGGACAGGGGGAGAGCAGCCCCAGCATTTT.

The chain joins TRBV15 to TRBJ2-3; unclear D gene. Germline V gene data show CDR1 as LNHNV and CDR2 as YYDKDF (reference sequence). V was clipped by 0 bases and J by 11 bases, with 9 bases between them. The CDR3 consists of 12 residues. The CDR3 nucleotides are TGTGCCACCAGCAGAGATTTCCCTCGGCAGTATTTT. Protein: CATSRDFPRQYF.

V is TRBV6-5 and J is TRBJ2-3; D not certain. Looked up from germline, CDR1 is MNHEY and CDR2 is SVGAGI. V lost 0 bases and J 7 bases, leaving 8 bases between the germline ends. The CDR3 loop spans 13 amino acids. CDR3 sequence: CASSYSSRNTQYF. CDR3 nucleotide sequence: TGTGCCAGCAGTTACTCGAGCCGGAATACGCAGTATTTT.

The chain links TRBV10-3 to TRBJ2-6; D possibly corresponds to TRBD1 (6 bases). Germline V lookup: CDR1 ENHRY, CDR2 SYGVKD. CDR3 length equals 16 residues. V lost 6 bases and J 2 bases, leaving 14 bases between the germline ends. The CDR3 DNA reads TGTGCCATCAGACAGGGTGACTCAGCTGGGGCCAACGTCCTGACTTTC. Translated: CAIRQGDSAGANVLTF.

The chain couples TRBV7-9 to TRBJ2-5; 8 bases agree with TRBD1. J lost 11 bases, V lost 5 bases, and 16 bases had no gene match. This CDR3 contains 15 residues. CDR1 and CDR2 from the germline V gene are SEHNR and FQNEAQ (reference sequence). In DNA form, the CDR3 reads TGTGCCAGCAGCCCATGGACAGGGAACTACAATGAGCAGTACTTC. Translation gives CASSPWTGNYNEQYF.